A selection of T cell receptor beta chains follows, all from one sample in a study of T cell responses to AZD1222 COVID-19 vaccine. Assay used: immunoSEQ multiplex PCR; TCRdb lists only in-frame clones, some missing. The table shows 100,000 to 150,000 clones, with over 80% occurring only once. The material sequenced was peripheral blood, taken 28 days after the second AZD1222 dose. The receptor set was obtained from an adult who received the AZD1222 COVID-19 vaccine. Each CDR3 is given with its conserved first and last residue. Fields, in order: J gene, D gene, V gene, CDR3 protein, CDR3 DNA. The D gene is left open where the match is weak.

J: TRBJ2-1
D: .
V: TRBV4-2
CDR3: CASSPTTRDGAYNEQFF
DNA: TGTGCCAGCAGCCCCACAACCCGGGACGGTGCCTACAATGAGCAGTTCTTC

J: TRBJ1-4
D: .
V: TRBV2
CDR3: CASRGRDTTNEKLFF
DNA: TGTGCCAGCAGGGGGCGGGACACAACTAATGAAAAACTGTTTTTT

J: TRBJ2-5
D: .
V: TRBV7-8
CDR3: CASSFGSTQETQYF
DNA: TGTGCCAGCAGCTTCGGGTCGACACAAGAGACCCAGTACTTC

J: TRBJ2-7
D: .
V: TRBV24-1
CDR3: CATSDTGTDYEQYF
DNA: TGTGCCACCAGTGATACAGGGACCGACTACGAGCAGTACTTC

J: TRBJ2-6
D: TRBD1
V: TRBV4-2
CDR3: CASSQIALTGSGANVLTF
DNA: TGTGCCAGCAGCCAAATAGCCTTGACAGGGTCTGGGGCCAACGTCCTGACTTTC

J: TRBJ2-1
D: TRBD2
V: TRBV5-6
CDR3: CASSSNVWREGPRNEQFF
DNA: TGTGCCAGCAGCTCCAACGTGTGGCGGGAGGGCCCTCGAAATGAGCAGTTCTTC

J: TRBJ1-5
D: .
V: TRBV6-1
CDR3: CASSEAHIRNQPQHF
DNA: TGTGCCAGCAGTGAAGCACACATCCGCAATCAGCCCCAGCATTTT

J: TRBJ1-1
D: .
V: TRBV6-2/TRBV6-3
CDR3: CASSDDRWNTEAFF
DNA: TGTGCCAGCAGTGACGACAGGTGGAACACTGAAGCTTTCTTT

J: TRBJ1-4
D: TRBD1
V: TRBV7-2
CDR3: CASSTKTGVPNEKLFF
DNA: TGTGCCAGCAGCACTAAGACAGGGGTCCCTAATGAAAAACTGTTTTTT

J: TRBJ2-7
D: TRBD1
V: TRBV28
CDR3: CASSSPGQTYYEQYF
DNA: TGTGCCAGCAGTTCCCCGGGACAGACTTACTACGAGCAGTACTTC

J: TRBJ2-2
D: TRBD1
V: TRBV19
CDR3: CASTPRDRGLDGELFF
DNA: TGTGCCAGTACCCCCCGGGACAGGGGGCTAGACGGGGAGCTGTTTTTT

J: TRBJ1-1
D: .
V: TRBV19
CDR3: CASSWGNTEAFF
DNA: TGTGCCAGTAGTTGGGGGAACACTGAAGCTTTCTTT

J: TRBJ2-3
D: TRBD1
V: TRBV6-5
CDR3: CASSYRTGIFDTQYF
DNA: TGTGCCAGCAGTTATCGGACAGGGATTTTTGATACGCAGTATTTT

J: TRBJ1-5
D: .
V: TRBV2
CDR3: CASSYRKGLPQHF
DNA: TGTGCCAGCAGTTATCGAAAGGGGCTGCCCCAGCATTTT

J: TRBJ2-7
D: TRBD2
V: TRBV6-5
CDR3: CASRTLANSYEQYF
DNA: TGTGCCAGCAGGACACTAGCGAACTCCTACGAGCAGTACTTC

J: TRBJ1-1
D: .
V: TRBV19
CDR3: CARHPPEAFF
DNA: TGTGCCCGTCACCCCCCTGAAGCTTTCTTT

J: TRBJ2-7
D: .
V: TRBV3-1/TRBV3-2
CDR3: CASSQVESYEQYF
DNA: TGTGCCAGCAGCCAAGTGGAAAGCTACGAGCAGTACTTC

J: TRBJ2-1
D: .
V: TRBV2
CDR3: CASSGSSRTEIYNEQFF
DNA: TGTGCCAGCTCTGGGAGTAGTAGGACAGAAATTTACAATGAGCAGTTCTTC

J: TRBJ2-7
D: .
V: TRBV7-6
CDR3: CASRLSRGGEQYF
DNA: TGTGCCAGCAGACTATCTAGGGGGGGCGAGCAGTACTTC

J: TRBJ2-1
D: TRBD2
V: TRBV29-1
CDR3: CHVGVAGFNEQFF
DNA: TGCCATGTGGGGGTAGCGGGCTTCAATGAGCAGTTCTTC

J: TRBJ2-5
D: TRBD2
V: TRBV3-1/TRBV3-2
CDR3: CASSPTSGIEETQYF
DNA: TGTGCCAGCAGCCCTACTAGCGGGATTGAAGAGACCCAGTACTTC

J: TRBJ1-2
D: .
V: TRBV20-1
CDR3: CSAHNYGYTF
DNA: TGCAGTGCTCATAACTATGGCTACACCTTC

J: TRBJ2-6
D: .
V: TRBV28
CDR3: CASSTGANVLTF
DNA: TGTGCCAGCAGTACTGGGGCCAACGTCCTGACTTTC

J: TRBJ2-7
D: .
V: TRBV12-5
CDR3: CASFSGALPSYEQYF
DNA: TGTGCTAGTTTCTCCGGGGCCTTACCATCCTACGAGCAGTACTTC

J: TRBJ1-6
D: .
V: TRBV28
CDR3: CASSLRQDNSPLHF
DNA: TGTGCCAGCAGTTTGAGGCAGGATAATTCACCCCTCCACTTT

J: TRBJ1-4
D: .
V: TRBV18
CDR3: CASSPGFVNEKLFF
DNA: TGTGCCAGCTCGCCAGGGTTTGTTAATGAAAAACTGTTTTTT

J: TRBJ2-5
D: .
V: TRBV7-2
CDR3: CASSLVGGGFGEETQYF
DNA: TGTGCCAGCAGCTTAGTAGGTGGGGGGTTCGGGGAAGAGACCCAGTACTTC

J: TRBJ2-7
D: TRBD2
V: TRBV18
CDR3: CASSRGTSGNYEQYF
DNA: TGTGCCAGCTCCCGGGGGACTAGCGGGAACTACGAGCAGTACTTC

J: TRBJ1-6
D: TRBD1
V: TRBV2
CDR3: CASSARDSTSPLHF
DNA: TGTGCCAGCTCCGCGAGGGACAGTACTTCACCCCTCCACTTT

J: TRBJ1-2
D: .
V: TRBV6-5
CDR3: CASSYLSTEKDYGYTF
DNA: TGTGCCAGCAGTTACTTGTCGACAGAAAAAGACTATGGCTACACCTTC

J: TRBJ2-3
D: .
V: TRBV5-4
CDR3: CASSPDRLTDTQYF
DNA: TGTGCCAGCAGCCCCGACAGGCTCACAGATACGCAGTATTTT

J: TRBJ1-5
D: TRBD1
V: TRBV12-3/TRBV12-4
CDR3: CASSQGERQPQHF
DNA: TGTGCCAGCAGCCAGGGGGAGAGGCAGCCCCAGCATTTT

J: TRBJ2-7
D: .
V: TRBV6-5
CDR3: CASRLPGSYEQYF
DNA: TGTGCCAGCAGATTACCGGGATCCTACGAGCAGTACTTC

J: TRBJ2-2
D: TRBD1
V: TRBV5-1
CDR3: CASSSTGDTGELFF
DNA: TGCGCCAGCAGCTCGACAGGGGACACCGGGGAGCTGTTTTTT

J: TRBJ1-4
D: .
V: TRBV5-1
CDR3: CASSLMGRGATNEKLFF
DNA: TGCGCCAGCAGCTTGATGGGCAGGGGCGCAACTAATGAAAAACTGTTTTTT

J: TRBJ1-2
D: TRBD1
V: TRBV18
CDR3: CASSPPRGQTPNYGYTF
DNA: TGTGCCAGCTCACCACCGCGGGGACAGACACCTAACTATGGCTACACCTTC

J: TRBJ2-3
D: .
V: TRBV11-3
CDR3: CASSRSPDTQYF
DNA: TGTGCCAGCAGCCGCAGTCCAGATACGCAGTATTTT

J: TRBJ1-1
D: .
V: TRBV5-1
CDR3: CASSFLPVGDMNTEAFF
DNA: TGCGCCAGCAGCTTTCTTCCTGTGGGTGATATGAACACTGAAGCTTTCTTT

J: TRBJ1-5
D: .
V: TRBV6-6
CDR3: CASTRGNSNQPQHF
DNA: TGTGCCAGCACCCGAGGGAATAGCAATCAGCCCCAGCATTTT

J: TRBJ1-6
D: .
V: TRBV7-9
CDR3: CASSLVDSPLHF
DNA: TGTGCCAGCAGCTTAGTAGATTCACCCCTCCACTTT

J: TRBJ2-2
D: .
V: TRBV4-1
CDR3: CASSQVSTLDDTGELFF
DNA: TGCGCCAGCAGCCAAGTTTCGACCTTGGACGACACCGGGGAGCTGTTTTTT

J: TRBJ2-2
D: .
V: TRBV11-2
CDR3: CASSLGTVKTGELFF
DNA: TGTGCCAGCAGCTTAGGGACGGTGAAAACCGGGGAGCTGTTTTTT